This T cell receptor beta chain was sequenced in a study of OX40 agonist ivuxolimab in advanced cancers. Method: immunoSEQ multiplex PCR; TCRdb's copy keeps in-frame clones and lacks some. The profile covers approximately 14,000 clones, with about 90% appearing a single time and 67% taken by the ten largest. This CDR3 spans 13 amino acids. Germline V lookup: CDR1 SEHNR, CDR2 FQNEAQ (reference sequence). The J segment lost 4 bases and the V segment lost 3 bases, leaving 2 bases of the junction unmatched. Drawing of blood for sampling happened at baseline, at cycle 4 day 1, and at cycle 7 day 1. The TCR comes from an adult with an advanced solid tumor such as melanoma, head and neck, liver or kidney cancer. The V and J genes are TRBV7-9 and TRBJ1-1, with TRBD1 matching over 7 bases. The source material was CD4+ or CD8+ T cells sorted from blood, sampled in a trial of the OX40 agonist ivuxolimab. CDR3 coding DNA: TGTGCCAGCAGCTTGACAGGGCGCACTGAAGCTTTCTTT. Its protein is CASSLTGRTEAFF.